The clone carrying this T cell receptor (beta chain) occurred a few times. The antigen is not known. There were TCR beta CDR3 regions amplified from RNA transcripts. The primer set for the first-round RT-PCR of the TCR CDR3 was HTBI. TCRdb processed the multiplex PCR reads anew with MiXCR; each CDR3 protein has one entry. The data hold 300,000 to 450,000 distinct CDR3 sequences, with roughly 25% observed a single time. Germline trimming cut 5 bases from V and 12 bases from J; bases unmatched to any gene: 15. The CDR3 loop spans 15 amino acids. CDR1 and CDR2 (germline): SGHTA, FQGNSA. The data were taken from a study of T cells in Graves' hyperthyroidism and ophthalmopathy. Study conclusions and caveats: Blood held most thyroid clonotypes expanded above 0.001 frequency.

Sequencing used blood. This chain links TRBV7-2 with TRBJ2-1, with TRBD2 matching over 8 bases. The sequence derives from a man aged 50 to 60 with Graves' hyperthyroidism. Written as DNA, the CDR3 is TGTGCCAGCAGCCGCCCGGATCTCAGTGCGGGAGGGCAGTTCTTC. This gives the protein CASSRPDLSAGGQFF.